Included here is one T cell receptor beta chain sequence, with context. The target antigen is unknown. Study observations and caveats: Tumor memory CD4+ T cell TCR gene usage clustered with blood and lymph node memory CD4+ cells and lymph node naive CD4+ cells. Greatest tumor Treg TCR overlap was with tumor naive CD4+ cells.

Purified naive CD4+ T cells were depleted of CD25+ Tregs. Trimming left V 1 base short and J 9 bases short, with 13 bases between. The CDR3 has 13 residues. The germline V gene has CDR1 DFQATT and CDR2 SNEGSKA (reference sequence). TCRdb itself ran the 5' RACE reads through MiXCR, one entry per CDR3 protein. The sample lists some 13,000 distinct CDR3 sequences, roughly a quarter occurring once. The rearrangement joins TRBV20-1 to TRBJ2-1; D possibly matches TRBD1 or TRBD2 (5 bases each). The TCR sequence derives from a female donor with breast cancer. Sequenced sample: naive CD4+ T cells sorted from blood. Subset in this sample: naive CD4+ T cells, CD4+CD45RA+CD25-. CDR3 nucleotides: TGCAGTGCTAGAGGGGCCCCCGGGACTGAGCAGTTCTTC. Its translation: CSARGAPGTEQFF.